Listed below are T cell receptor beta chains from one sample, sequenced in a study of T-cell memory formation after mild COVID-19. TCRdb ran MiXCR on the 5' RACE reads and lists one entry per CDR3 protein. Among roughly 450,000 distinct CDR3 sequences listed, roughly 18% were seen once. Sequenced input: PBMCs or a T cell subset sorted from them (not recorded which). These receptors came from an adult woman who had mild COVID-19 (a few samples of this study predate the infection). Cell type and time point are not known. Both conserved end residues are part of each CDR3. Each record gives: J gene, D gene, V gene, clone size, CDR3 DNA, CDR3 protein. D genes are given only for firm matches. Size is stated for part of the rows, as once, few or many counts, or as a class when the clone is expanded.

TRBJ2-5	NA	TRBV7-2	few	TGTGCCAGCAGCTTAGGAACCACGGTTTGGTACCAAGAGACCCAGTACTTC	CASSLGTTVWYQETQYF
TRBJ1-2	TRBD1	TRBV6-1	NA	TGTGCCAGCAACTTTAACAGGGGGCTCAACTATGGCTACACCTTC	CASNFNRGLNYGYTF
TRBJ2-1	TRBD1	TRBV4-2	NA	TGTGCCAGCAGCCAGAGGACAGGGGACAATGAGCAGTTCTTC	CASSQRTGDNEQFF
TRBJ1-5	TRBD1	TRBV10-3	few	TGTGCCATCAGTGAGTCACAAGGGGGCAACCAGCCCCAGCATTTT	CAISESQGGNQPQHF
TRBJ2-2	NA	TRBV9	NA	TGTGCCAGCAGCGTAGACCAGGGTGCCGGGGAGCTGTTTTTT	CASSVDQGAGELFF
TRBJ2-1	NA	TRBV12-3/TRBV12-4	few	TGTGCCAGCAGTTTGGGGACACTTACCCTCCGGGGGTTACGCAATGAGCAGTTCTTC	CASSLGTLTLRGLRNEQFF
TRBJ2-7	NA	TRBV19	few	TGTGCCAGTAGTACAGGCAGAACCTACGAGCAGTACTTC	CASSTGRTYEQYF
TRBJ2-7	NA	TRBV20-1	NA	TGCAGTGCTAGAGACCCCAGTCAGACCCTCCCCTACGAGCAGTACTTC	CSARDPSQTLPYEQYF
TRBJ2-7	NA	TRBV5-5	NA	TGTGCCAGCAGCTTGTTCGGGAAGCCCGAGCAGTACTTC	CASSLFGKPEQYF
TRBJ2-2	TRBD2	TRBV9	NA	TGTGCCAGCAGCGCGAGAGGGACTAGCGGTCGCACCGGGGAGCTGTTTTTT	CASSARGTSGRTGELFF
TRBJ2-1	NA	TRBV11-2	few	TGTGCCAGCAGCCTTCGGGGGGCCGGGGGAAATGAGCAGTTCTTC	CASSLRGAGGNEQFF
TRBJ2-1	NA	TRBV12-3/TRBV12-4	few	TGTGCCAGCAGTCCCGGGACACAATACAATGAGCAGTTCTTC	CASSPGTQYNEQFF
TRBJ2-1	TRBD1	TRBV29-1	few	TGCAGCGTTCTGGAGGGACAGGTTTACAATGAGCAGTTCTTC	CSVLEGQVYNEQFF
TRBJ2-6	NA	TRBV27	NA	TGTGCCAGCACTCCGACGGTGGATTACTCTGGGGCCAACGTCCTGACTTTC	CASTPTVDYSGANVLTF
TRBJ2-7	TRBD1	TRBV7-6	few	TGTGCCAGCAGCCCCGAGCTGCAGGGGGTCCACGAGCAGTACTTC	CASSPELQGVHEQYF
TRBJ2-7	NA	TRBV5-6	NA	TGTGCCAGCAGGCCCCGGGACCCAACCTACGAGCAGTACTTC	CASRPRDPTYEQYF
TRBJ2-7	NA	TRBV5-1	NA	TGCGCCAGCAGCATCATGCCTACGGGTAACTCCGAGCAGTACTTC	CASSIMPTGNSEQYF
TRBJ2-1	NA	TRBV7-8	few	TGTGCCAGCAGTCACGCGTCCCATGAGCAGTTCTTC	CASSHASHEQFF
TRBJ2-4	TRBD2	TRBV24-1	few	TGTGCCACCAGTGATCCGACTAGCACCGAACGCATTCAGTACTTC	CATSDPTSTERIQYF
TRBJ2-3	NA	TRBV28	NA	TGTGCCAGCAGCTCCTCGATAGGACTCGGAGAGGGGGATACGCAGTATTTT	CASSSSIGLGEGDTQYF
TRBJ2-1	NA	TRBV24-1	few	TGTGCCACCAGTGATTTGCTCAATGAGCAGTTCTTC	CATSDLLNEQFF
TRBJ2-7	TRBD2	TRBV5-1	once	TGCGCCAGCAGATTTGATGGGTCTAGCGGGTTCGAGCAGTACTTC	CASRFDGSSGFEQYF
TRBJ2-1	TRBD2	TRBV9	NA	TGTGCCAGCAGCGTAGAGCTAGCGGGAGCGGGCAATGAGCAGTTCTTC	CASSVELAGAGNEQFF
TRBJ2-7	NA	TRBV7-9	NA	TGTGCCAGCAGCCCCCAGGGAGAGGGGGTATGGTCCTACGAGCAGTACTTC	CASSPQGEGVWSYEQYF
TRBJ1-4	NA	TRBV5-5	NA	TGTGCCAGCAGCTTGGGAGGAACAACTAATGAAAAACTGTTTTTT	CASSLGGTTNEKLFF
TRBJ2-1	NA	TRBV7-3	many	TGTGCCAGCAGCCCATACTCTGGTAATGAGCAGTTCTTC	CASSPYSGNEQFF
TRBJ2-5	TRBD1	TRBV5-1	NA	TGCGCCAGCAGCCCTAGGACAGGGAAAGAGACCCAGTACTTC	CASSPRTGKETQYF